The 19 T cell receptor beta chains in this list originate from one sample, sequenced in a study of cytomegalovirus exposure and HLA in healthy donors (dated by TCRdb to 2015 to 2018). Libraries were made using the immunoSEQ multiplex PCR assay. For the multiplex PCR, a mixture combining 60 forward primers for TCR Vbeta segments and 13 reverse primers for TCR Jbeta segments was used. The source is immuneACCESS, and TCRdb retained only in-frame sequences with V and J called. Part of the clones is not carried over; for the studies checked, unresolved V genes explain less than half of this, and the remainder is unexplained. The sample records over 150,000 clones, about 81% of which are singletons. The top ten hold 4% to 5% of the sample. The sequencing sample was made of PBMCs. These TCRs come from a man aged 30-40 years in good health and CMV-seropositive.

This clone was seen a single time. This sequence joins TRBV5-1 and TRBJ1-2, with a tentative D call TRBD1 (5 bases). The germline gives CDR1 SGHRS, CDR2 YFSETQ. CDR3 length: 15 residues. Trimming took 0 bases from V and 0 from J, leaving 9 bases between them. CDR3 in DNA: TGCGCCAGCAGCTTGGGGACAAGAGCTAACTATGGCTACACCTTC. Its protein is CASSLGTRANYGYTF.

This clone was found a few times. CDR3 sequence reads: CASSPSSSVSSYEQYF. CDR3 nucleotides: TGTGCCAGCTCACCATCTTCGAGCGTTTCCTCCTACGAGCAGTACTTC. V usage is TRBV18 and J usage is TRBJ2-7, with D uncertain. The germline gives CDR1 KGHSH, CDR2 LQKENI. CDR3 size: 16 residues. The ends were cut back, 2 bases at V and 0 bases at J, with 14 bases in the middle.

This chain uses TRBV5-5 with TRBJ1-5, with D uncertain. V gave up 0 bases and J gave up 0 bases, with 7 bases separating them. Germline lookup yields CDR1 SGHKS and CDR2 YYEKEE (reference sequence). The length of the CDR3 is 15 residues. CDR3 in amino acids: CASSLDSYSNQPQHF. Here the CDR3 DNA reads TGTGCCAGCAGCTTGGACAGCTATAGCAATCAGCCCCAGCATTTT.

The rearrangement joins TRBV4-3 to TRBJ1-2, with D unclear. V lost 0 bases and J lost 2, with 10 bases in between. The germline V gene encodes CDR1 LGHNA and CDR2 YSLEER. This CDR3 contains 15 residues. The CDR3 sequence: CASSQDAVRNYGYTF. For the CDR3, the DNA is TGCGCCAGCAGCCAAGATGCAGTCAGGAACTATGGCTACACCTTC.

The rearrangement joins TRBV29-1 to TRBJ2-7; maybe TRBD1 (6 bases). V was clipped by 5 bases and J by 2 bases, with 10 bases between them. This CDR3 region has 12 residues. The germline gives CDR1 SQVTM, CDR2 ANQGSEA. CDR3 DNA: TGCAGCGTTCGAACAGGGACCTACGAGCAGTACTTC. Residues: CSVRTGTYEQYF.

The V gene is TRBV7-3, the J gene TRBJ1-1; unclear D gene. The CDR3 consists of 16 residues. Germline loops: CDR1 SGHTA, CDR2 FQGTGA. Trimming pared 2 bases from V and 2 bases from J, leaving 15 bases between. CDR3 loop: CASSLQPGRGNTEAFF. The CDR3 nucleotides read TGTGCCAGCAGCTTACAGCCCGGCCGGGGAAACACTGAAGCTTTCTTT. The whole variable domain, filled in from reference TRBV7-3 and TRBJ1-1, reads GAGVSQTPSNKVTEKGKYVELRCDPISGHTALYWYRQSLGQGPEFLIYFQGTGAADDSGLPNDRFFAVRPEGSVSTLKIQRTERGDSAVYLCASSLQPGRGNTEAFFGQGTRLTVV.

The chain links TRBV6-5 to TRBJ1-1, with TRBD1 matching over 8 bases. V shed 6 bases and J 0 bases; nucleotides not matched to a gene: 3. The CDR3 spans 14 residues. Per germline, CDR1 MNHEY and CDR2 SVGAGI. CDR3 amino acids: CASSLGQVNTEAFF. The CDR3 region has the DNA TGTGCCAGCAGCCTGGGACAGGTGAACACTGAAGCTTTCTTT.

The CDR3 sequence is CASSPQGTVAKNIQYF. For the CDR3, the DNA is TGTGCCAGCAGCCCCCAGGGGACAGTAGCCAAAAACATTCAGTACTTC. This sequence joins TRBV5-4 and TRBJ2-4; 7 bases fit TRBD1. The CDR3 has 16 residues. Germline CDR1 and CDR2: SGHNT and YYREEE (reference sequence). V lost 4 bases and J lost 0; bases outside the gene matches: 7.

The CDR3 loop is CASSGRQGVGNEQFF. CDR3 in DNA: TGTGCCAGCAGCGGCCGACAGGGGGTCGGAAATGAGCAGTTCTTC. The chain couples TRBV7-2 to TRBJ2-1, with 9 bases that match TRBD1. Germline lookup yields CDR1 SGHTA and CDR2 FQGNSA. J gave up 7 bases and V 5 bases, and 9 bases lay outside the gene matches. This CDR3 contains 15 residues.

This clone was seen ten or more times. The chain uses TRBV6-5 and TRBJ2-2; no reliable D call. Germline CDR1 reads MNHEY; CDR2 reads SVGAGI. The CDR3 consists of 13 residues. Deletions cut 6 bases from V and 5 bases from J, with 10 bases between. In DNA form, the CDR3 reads TGTGCCAGCAGCCAGTTCGTTACCGGGGAGCTGTTTTTT. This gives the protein CASSQFVTGELFF.

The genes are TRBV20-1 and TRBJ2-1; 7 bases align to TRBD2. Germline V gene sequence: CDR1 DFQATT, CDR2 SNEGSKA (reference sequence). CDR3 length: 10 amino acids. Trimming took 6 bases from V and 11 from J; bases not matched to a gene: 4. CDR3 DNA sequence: TGCAGTGCGCGGACTAGTAAGCAGTTCTTC. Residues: CSARTSKQFF.

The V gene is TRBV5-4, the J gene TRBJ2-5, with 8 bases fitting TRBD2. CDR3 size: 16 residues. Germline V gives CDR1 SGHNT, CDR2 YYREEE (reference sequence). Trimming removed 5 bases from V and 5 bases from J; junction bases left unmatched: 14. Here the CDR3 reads CASSAGIRGRSETQYF. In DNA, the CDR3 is TGTGCCAGCAGTGCCGGTATTCGCGGGAGGTCGGAGACCCAGTACTTC.

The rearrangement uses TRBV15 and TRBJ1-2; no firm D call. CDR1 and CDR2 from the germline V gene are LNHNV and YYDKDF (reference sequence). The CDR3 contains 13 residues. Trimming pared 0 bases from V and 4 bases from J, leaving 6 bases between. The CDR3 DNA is TGTGCCACCAGCAGAGATTATAGCTATGGCTACACCTTC. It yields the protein CATSRDYSYGYTF.

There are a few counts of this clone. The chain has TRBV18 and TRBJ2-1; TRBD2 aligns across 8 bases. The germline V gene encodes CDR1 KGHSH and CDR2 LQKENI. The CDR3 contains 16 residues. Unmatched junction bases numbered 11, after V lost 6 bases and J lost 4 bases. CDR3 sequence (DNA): TGTGCCAGCTCCCAGGGCACTAGCGGCCGGTACAATGAGCAGTTCTTC. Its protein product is CASSQGTSGRYNEQFF.

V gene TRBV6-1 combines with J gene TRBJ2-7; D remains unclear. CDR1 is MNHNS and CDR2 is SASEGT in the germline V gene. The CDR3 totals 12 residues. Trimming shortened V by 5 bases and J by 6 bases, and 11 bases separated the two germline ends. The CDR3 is CASSWSGSEQYF. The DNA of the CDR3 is TGTGCCAGCAGTTGGTCCGGTTCCGAGCAGTACTTC.

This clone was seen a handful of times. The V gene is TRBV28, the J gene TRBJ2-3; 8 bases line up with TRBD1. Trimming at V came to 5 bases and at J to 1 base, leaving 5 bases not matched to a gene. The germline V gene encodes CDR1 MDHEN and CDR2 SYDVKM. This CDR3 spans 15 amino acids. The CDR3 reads CASSPGGAGTDTQYF. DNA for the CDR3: TGTGCCAGCAGTCCAGGGGGCGCGGGCACAGATACGCAGTATTTT.

DNA of the CDR3: TGTGCCAGCAGTTATTTTATAGGACAGGGCAGCGGGGAGCTGTTTTTT. This translates into CASSYFIGQGSGELFF. The genes are TRBV6-5 and TRBJ2-2; 8 bases match TRBD1. Germline trimming cut 3 bases from V and 7 bases from J; bases unmatched to any gene: 10. Germline V gives CDR1 MNHEY, CDR2 SVGAGI. The CDR3 covers 16 residues.

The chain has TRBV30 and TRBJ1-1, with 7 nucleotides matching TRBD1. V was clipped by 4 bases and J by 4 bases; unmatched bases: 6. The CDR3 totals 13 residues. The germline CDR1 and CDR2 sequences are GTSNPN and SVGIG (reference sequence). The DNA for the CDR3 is TGTGCCTGGACCAAGACAGGGCGCACTGAAGCTTTCTTT. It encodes CAWTKTGRTEAFF. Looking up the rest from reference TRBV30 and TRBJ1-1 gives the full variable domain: SQTIHQWPATLVQPVGSPLSLECTVEGTSNPNLYWYRQAAGRGLQLLFYSVGIGQISSEVPQNLSASRPQDRQFILSSKKLLLSDSGFYLCAWTKTGRTEAFFGQGTRLTVV.

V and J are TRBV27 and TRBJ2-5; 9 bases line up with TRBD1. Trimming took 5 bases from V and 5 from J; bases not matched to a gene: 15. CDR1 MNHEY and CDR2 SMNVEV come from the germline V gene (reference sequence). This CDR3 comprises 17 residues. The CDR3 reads CASSHTGTGSGVETQYF. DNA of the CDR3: TGTGCCAGCAGTCATACGGGGACAGGGTCGGGCGTGGAGACCCAGTACTTC.